A selection of T cell receptor beta chains follows, all from one sample in a study of blood T cell repertoires in COVID-19. Profiling relied on immunoSEQ multiplex PCR, and the TCRdb table lists in-frame clones only, not all of them. Of about 230,000 clones in the sample, 84% were seen once. Sequencing input: peripheral blood. These receptors all come from a man in his forties who had recovered from COVID-19. CDR3s leave out the opening cysteine and the closing phenylalanine or tryptophan.

TRBJ2-7 TRBV4-2 ASSLGTGAYEQY
TRBJ1-1 TRBV11-3 ASSRGQTNTEAF
TRBJ2-3 TRBV18 ASSPPTSGTDTQY
TRBJ2-1 TRBV27 ASSFGLAGAHSF
TRBJ2-2 TRBV5-5 ASSPSRGYTGELF
TRBJ2-3 TRBV28 ASIPGWGTGSTDTQY
TRBJ2-3 TRBV6-4 ASSDGPGDTDTQY
TRBJ1-5 TRBV12-5 ASGLGDRGGQPQH
TRBJ1-6 TRBV29-1 SVEDQGTGGLH
TRBJ2-7 TRBV19 ASSKRGQGLGEQY
TRBJ2-7 TRBV19 ASSRRTGGAYEQY
TRBJ2-5 TRBV3-1/TRBV3-2 ASSQDWDETGVTQY
TRBJ1-2 TRBV14 ASSQARTAYYGYT
TRBJ2-3 TRBV5-1 ASRNGLAGTDTQY
TRBJ1-1 TRBV25-1 ASRNARTVEAF
TRBJ1-2 TRBV19 ASSTPNRGGGYT
TRBJ1-4 TRBV7-9 ASSLAGGKGAGEKLF
TRBJ1-1 TRBV5-4 ASSRDNMNTEAF
TRBJ2-7 TRBV3-1/TRBV3-2 ASGGQGDFGEQY
TRBJ2-7 TRBV20-1 SASDNYEQY
TRBJ2-1 TRBV11-2 ASSLDLGEQF
TRBJ2-7 TRBV6-1 ASSEALPAGAHSYEQY
TRBJ2-1 TRBV9 ASSVGSGNYNEQF
TRBJ2-5 TRBV7-2 ASSLVATRGWETQY
TRBJ1-1 TRBV5-1 ASRHGERDTEAF
TRBJ1-1 TRBV9 ASSATENTEAF
TRBJ2-7 TRBV30 AWRGQGVGTDEQY
TRBJ1-1 TRBV11-3 ASSLSRGVTEAF
TRBJ1-2 TRBV12-3/TRBV12-4 ASSLKAVGYT
TRBJ2-7 TRBV27 ASSYRATYEQY
TRBJ2-2 TRBV29-1 SVAQINTGELF
TRBJ1-2 TRBV5-1 ASSLTGDTYGYT
TRBJ2-7 TRBV29-1 SVGRDSYEQY
TRBJ1-1 TRBV5-1 ASSLTDRDTEAF
TRBJ1-2 TRBV6-2/TRBV6-3 ASSYGWKAEDNYGYT
TRBJ2-2 TRBV5-1 ASSLKGSTGELF
TRBJ2-7 TRBV29-1 SVCFSSPGQPSYEQY
TRBJ1-4 TRBV4-3 ASSQTGTGDEKLF
TRBJ1-1 TRBV7-2 ASTSGGTDTEAF
TRBJ1-6 TRBV18 ASSQSPPRNSPLH
TRBJ2-7 TRBV11-2 ASSSLARWDEQY
TRBJ2-5 TRBV6-6 ASSYSIGRQETQY
TRBJ2-7 TRBV7-9 ASGTGVIYEQY
TRBJ1-2 TRBV11-3 ASSLDWGTGRDYGYT
TRBJ2-1 TRBV4-1 ASSPRAGYNEQF
TRBJ2-7 TRBV7-9 ASSLTGVIYEQY
TRBJ2-5 TRBV4-3 ASSQDRTGWYQETQY
TRBJ2-1 TRBV6-5 ASSYSGRGDEQF
TRBJ1-1 TRBV15 ATSRDHRGRGTEAF
TRBJ1-1 TRBV2 ASSEGQGAF